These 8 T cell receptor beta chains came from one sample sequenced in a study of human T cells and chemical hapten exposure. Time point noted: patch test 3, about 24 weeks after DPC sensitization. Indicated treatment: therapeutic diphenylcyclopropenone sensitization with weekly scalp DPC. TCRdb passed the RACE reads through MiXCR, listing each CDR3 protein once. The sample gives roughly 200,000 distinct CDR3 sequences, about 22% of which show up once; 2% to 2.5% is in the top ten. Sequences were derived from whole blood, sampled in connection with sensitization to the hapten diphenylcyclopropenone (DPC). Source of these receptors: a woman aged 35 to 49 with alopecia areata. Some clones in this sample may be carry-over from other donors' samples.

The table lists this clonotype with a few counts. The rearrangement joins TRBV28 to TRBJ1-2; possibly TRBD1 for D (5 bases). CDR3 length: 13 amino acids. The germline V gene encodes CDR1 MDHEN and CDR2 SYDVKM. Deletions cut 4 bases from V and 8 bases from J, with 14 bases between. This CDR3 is CASSSYSRGGYTF. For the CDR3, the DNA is TGTGCCAGCAGTTCCTACTCCCGGGGGGGCTACACCTTC.

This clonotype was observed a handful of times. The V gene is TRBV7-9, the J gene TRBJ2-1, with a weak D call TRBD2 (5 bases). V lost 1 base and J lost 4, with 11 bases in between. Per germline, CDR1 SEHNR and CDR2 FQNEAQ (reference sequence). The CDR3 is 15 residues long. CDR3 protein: CASSLEAGRYNEQFF. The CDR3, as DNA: TGTGCCAGCAGCTTAGAGGCGGGCCGATACAATGAGCAGTTCTTC.

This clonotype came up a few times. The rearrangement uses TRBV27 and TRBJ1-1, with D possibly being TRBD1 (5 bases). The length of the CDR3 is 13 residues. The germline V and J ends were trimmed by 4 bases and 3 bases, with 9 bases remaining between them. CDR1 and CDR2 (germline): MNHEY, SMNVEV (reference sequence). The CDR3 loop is CASSYFRDTEAFF. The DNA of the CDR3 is TGTGCCAGCAGTTATTTCAGGGACACTGAAGCTTTCTTT.

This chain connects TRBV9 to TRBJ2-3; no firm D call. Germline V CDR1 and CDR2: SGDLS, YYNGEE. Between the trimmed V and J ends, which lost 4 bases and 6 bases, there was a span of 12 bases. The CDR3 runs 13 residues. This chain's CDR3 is CASSTRADDTQYF. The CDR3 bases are TGTGCCAGCAGCACTCGTGCCGACGATACGCAGTATTTT. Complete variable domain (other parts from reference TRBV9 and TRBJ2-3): DSGVTQTPKHLITATGQRVTLRCSPRSGDLSVYWYQQSLDQGLQFLIQYYNGEERAKGNILERFSAQQFPDLHSELNLSSLELGDSALYFCASSTRADDTQYFGPGTRLTVL.

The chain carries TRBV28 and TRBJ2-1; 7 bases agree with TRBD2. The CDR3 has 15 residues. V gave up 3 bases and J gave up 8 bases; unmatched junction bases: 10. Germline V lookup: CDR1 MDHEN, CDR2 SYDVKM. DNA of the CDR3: TGTGCCAGCAGTTTCCCTAGACTAGCTTTCCATGAGCAGTTCTTC. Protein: CASSFPRLAFHEQFF.

The CDR3 nucleotides are TGTGCCAGCAAGGTGGGAGCGGGGCCTCAAGAGACCCAGTACTTC. It specifies CASKVGAGPQETQYF. The gene calls are TRBV9 and TRBJ2-5, with 7 bases identical to TRBD2. Per the germline V gene, CDR1 is SGDLS and CDR2 is YYNGEE. Trimming at V came to 6 bases and at J to 2 bases, leaving 10 bases not matched to a gene. This CDR3 has 15 amino acids.

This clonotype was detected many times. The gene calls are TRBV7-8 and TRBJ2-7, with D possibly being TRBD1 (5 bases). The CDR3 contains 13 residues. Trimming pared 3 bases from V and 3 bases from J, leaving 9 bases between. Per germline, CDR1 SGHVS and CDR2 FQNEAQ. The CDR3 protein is CASSLDTLYEQYF. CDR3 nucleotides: TGTGCCAGCAGCTTGGACACCCTCTACGAGCAGTACTTC. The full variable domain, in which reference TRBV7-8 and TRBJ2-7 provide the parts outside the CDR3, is GAGVSQSPRYKVAKRGQDVALRCDPISGHVSLFWYQQALGQGPEFLTYFQNEAQLDKSGLPSDRFFAERPEGSVSTLKIQRTQQEDSAVYLCASSLDTLYEQYFGPGTRLTVT.

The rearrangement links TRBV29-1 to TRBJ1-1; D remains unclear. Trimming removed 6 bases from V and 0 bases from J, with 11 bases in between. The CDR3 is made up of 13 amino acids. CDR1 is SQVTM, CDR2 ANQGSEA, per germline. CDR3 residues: CSVARILNTEAFF. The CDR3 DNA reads TGCAGCGTGGCCAGGATTTTGAACACTGAAGCTTTCTTT.